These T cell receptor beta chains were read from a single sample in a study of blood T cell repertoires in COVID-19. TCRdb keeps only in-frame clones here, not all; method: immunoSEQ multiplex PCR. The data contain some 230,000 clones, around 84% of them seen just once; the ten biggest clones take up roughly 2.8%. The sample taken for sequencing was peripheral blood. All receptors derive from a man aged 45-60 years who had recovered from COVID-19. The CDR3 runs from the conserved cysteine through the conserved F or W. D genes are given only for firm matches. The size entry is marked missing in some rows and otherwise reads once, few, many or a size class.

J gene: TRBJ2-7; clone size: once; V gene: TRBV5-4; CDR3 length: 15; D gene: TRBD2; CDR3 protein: CASSLGSGSGYEQYF; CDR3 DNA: TGTGCCAGCAGCCTAGGGAGCGGGAGTGGTTACGAGCAGTACTTC
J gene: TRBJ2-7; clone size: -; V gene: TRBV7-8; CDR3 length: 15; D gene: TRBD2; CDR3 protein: CASSIRAGVSYEQYF; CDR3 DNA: TGTGCCAGCAGCATCCGAGCGGGAGTTAGCTACGAGCAGTACTTC
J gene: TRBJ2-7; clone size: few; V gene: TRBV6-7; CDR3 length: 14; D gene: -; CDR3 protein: CASRYHSLSYEQYF; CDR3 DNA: TGTGCCAGCAGGTACCACAGCCTTTCCTACGAGCAGTACTTC
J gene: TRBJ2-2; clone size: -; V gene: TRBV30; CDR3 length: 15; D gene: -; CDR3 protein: CAWRVRGLNTGELFF; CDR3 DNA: TGTGCCTGGAGGGTACGGGGGTTGAACACCGGGGAGCTGTTTTTT
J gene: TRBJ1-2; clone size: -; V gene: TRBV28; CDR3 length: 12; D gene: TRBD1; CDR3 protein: CASRTGPRGYTF; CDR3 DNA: TGTGCCAGCAGGACAGGGCCCCGTGGCTACACCTTC
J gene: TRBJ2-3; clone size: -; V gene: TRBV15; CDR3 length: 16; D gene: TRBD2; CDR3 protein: CATSKGLASSTDTQYF; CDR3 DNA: TGTGCCACCAGCAAGGGACTAGCGTCTAGCACAGATACGCAGTATTTT
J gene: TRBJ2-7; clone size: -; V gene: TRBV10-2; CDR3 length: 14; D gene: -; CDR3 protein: CASRRHPQDYEQYF; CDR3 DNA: TGCGCCAGCAGAAGACACCCCCAGGACTACGAGCAGTACTTC
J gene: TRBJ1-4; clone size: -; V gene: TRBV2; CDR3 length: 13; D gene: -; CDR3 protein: CASSGGNREKLFF; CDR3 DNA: TGTGCCAGCAGTGGAGGGAATCGGGAAAAACTGTTTTTT
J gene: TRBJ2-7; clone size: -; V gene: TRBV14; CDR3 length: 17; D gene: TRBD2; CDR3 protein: CASSQDKVGGSSYEQYF; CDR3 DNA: TGTGCCAGCAGCCAAGATAAGGTGGGCGGGAGCTCCTACGAGCAGTACTTC
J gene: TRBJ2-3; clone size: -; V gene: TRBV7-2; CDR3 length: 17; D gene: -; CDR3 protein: CASSRQSGSPRVDTQYF; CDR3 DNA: TGTGCCAGCAGCCGCCAGTCCGGGAGCCCTAGGGTGGATACGCAGTATTTT
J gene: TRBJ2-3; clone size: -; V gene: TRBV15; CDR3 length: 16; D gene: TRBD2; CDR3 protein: CATSRGSGRGSDTQYF; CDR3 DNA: TGTGCCACCAGCAGAGGTAGCGGGAGAGGTTCAGATACGCAGTATTTT
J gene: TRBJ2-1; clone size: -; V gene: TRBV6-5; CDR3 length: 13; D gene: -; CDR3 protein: CASTELVYNEQFF; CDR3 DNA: TGTGCCAGCACCGAGTTAGTCTACAATGAGCAGTTCTTC
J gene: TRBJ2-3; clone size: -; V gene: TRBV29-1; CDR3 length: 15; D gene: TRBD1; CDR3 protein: CSVTQTGMGTDTQYF; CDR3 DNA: TGCAGCGTTACCCAGACAGGGATGGGGACAGATACGCAGTATTTT
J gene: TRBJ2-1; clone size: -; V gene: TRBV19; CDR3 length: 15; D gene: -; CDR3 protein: CASSMPGGAVYEQFF; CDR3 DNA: TGTGCCAGTAGTATGCCCGGAGGAGCAGTTTATGAGCAGTTCTTC
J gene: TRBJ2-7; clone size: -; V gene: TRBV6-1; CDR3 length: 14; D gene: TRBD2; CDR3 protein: CASSEEGREGEQYF; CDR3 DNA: TGTGCCAGCAGTGAGGAGGGCAGGGAGGGCGAGCAGTACTTC
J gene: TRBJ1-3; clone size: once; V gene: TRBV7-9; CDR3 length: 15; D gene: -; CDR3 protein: CASSLWEGSGNTIYF; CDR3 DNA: TGTGCCAGCAGCTTGTGGGAGGGCTCTGGAAACACCATATATTTT
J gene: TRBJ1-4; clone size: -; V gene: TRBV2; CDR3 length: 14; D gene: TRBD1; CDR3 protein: CASSSRGEVEKLFF; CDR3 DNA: TGTGCCAGCAGTAGCAGGGGGGAAGTAGAAAAACTGTTTTTT
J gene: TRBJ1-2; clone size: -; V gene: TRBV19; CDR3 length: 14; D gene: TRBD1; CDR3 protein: CASTKGQPNYGYTF; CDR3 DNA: TGTGCCAGTACCAAGGGACAGCCTAACTATGGCTACACCTTC
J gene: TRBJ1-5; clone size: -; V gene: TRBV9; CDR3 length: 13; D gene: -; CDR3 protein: CASSVDWGRPQHF; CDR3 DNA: TGTGCCAGCAGCGTAGATTGGGGGCGGCCCCAGCATTTT
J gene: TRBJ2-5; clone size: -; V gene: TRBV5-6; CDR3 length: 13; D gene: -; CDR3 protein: CASSWRAGETQYF; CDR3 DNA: TGTGCCAGCAGCTGGAGGGCAGGGGAGACCCAGTACTTC
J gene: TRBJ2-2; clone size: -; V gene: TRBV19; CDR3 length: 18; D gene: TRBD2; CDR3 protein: CASSPSAGVRSNTGELFF; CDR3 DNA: TGTGCCAGTAGTCCTTCAGCGGGAGTCCGCTCGAACACCGGGGAGCTGTTTTTT
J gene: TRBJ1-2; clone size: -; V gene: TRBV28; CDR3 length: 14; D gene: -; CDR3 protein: CASGVERRGYGYTF; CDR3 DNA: TGTGCCAGCGGAGTAGAACGTAGAGGATATGGCTACACCTTC
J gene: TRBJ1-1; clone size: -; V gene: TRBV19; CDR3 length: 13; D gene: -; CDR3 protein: CASSRLTNTEAFF; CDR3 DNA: TGTGCCAGTAGCAGACTGACCAACACTGAAGCTTTCTTT
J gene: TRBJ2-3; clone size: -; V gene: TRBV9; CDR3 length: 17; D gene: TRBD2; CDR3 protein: CASSNPLAGVRTDTQYF; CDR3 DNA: TGTGCCAGCAGCAACCCCCTAGCGGGAGTTCGCACAGATACGCAGTATTTT
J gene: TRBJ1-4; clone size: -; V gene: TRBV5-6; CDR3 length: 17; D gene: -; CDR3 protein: CASSLERWASENEKLFF; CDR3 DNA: TGTGCCAGCAGCTTGGAGAGATGGGCCTCAGAGAACGAAAAACTGTTTTTT
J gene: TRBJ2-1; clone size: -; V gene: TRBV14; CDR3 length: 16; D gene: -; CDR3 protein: CASSHGTFLSYNEQFF; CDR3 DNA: TGTGCCAGCAGCCACGGGACTTTCCTCTCCTACAATGAGCAGTTCTTC
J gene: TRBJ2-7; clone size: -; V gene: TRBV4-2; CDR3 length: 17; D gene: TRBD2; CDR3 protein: CASSQDPLAVKSYEQYF; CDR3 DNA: TGTGCCAGCAGCCAAGATCCGCTAGCGGTTAAGTCCTACGAGCAGTACTTC
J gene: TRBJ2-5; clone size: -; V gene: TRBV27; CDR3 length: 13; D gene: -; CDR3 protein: CASRLLDQETQYF; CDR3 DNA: TGTGCCAGCAGACTATTGGATCAAGAGACCCAGTACTTC
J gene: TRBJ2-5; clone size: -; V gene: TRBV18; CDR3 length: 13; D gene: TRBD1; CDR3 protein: CASSPGTGETQYF; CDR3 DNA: TGTGCCAGCTCACCAGGGACAGGAGAGACCCAGTACTTC
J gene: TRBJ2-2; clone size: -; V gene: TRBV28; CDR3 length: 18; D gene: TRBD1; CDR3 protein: CASSLFAWDSRNTGELFF; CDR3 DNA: TGTGCCAGCAGTTTATTCGCCTGGGACAGTCGCAACACCGGGGAGCTGTTTTTT
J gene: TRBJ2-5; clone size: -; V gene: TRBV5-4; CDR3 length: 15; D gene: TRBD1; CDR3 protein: CASSDGQGQGETQYF; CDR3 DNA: TGTGCCAGCAGCGACGGACAGGGGCAGGGAGAGACCCAGTACTTC
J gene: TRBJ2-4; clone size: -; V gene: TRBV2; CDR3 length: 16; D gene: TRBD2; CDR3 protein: CASSLAGDGAKNIQYF; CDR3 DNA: TGTGCCAGCAGCCTAGCGGGAGATGGAGCCAAAAACATTCAGTACTTC
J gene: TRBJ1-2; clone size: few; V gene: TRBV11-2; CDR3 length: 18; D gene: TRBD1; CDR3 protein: CASSSTHAPGTDLYGYTF; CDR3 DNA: TGTGCCAGCAGCTCCACCCACGCCCCGGGGACAGATCTCTATGGCTACACCTTC
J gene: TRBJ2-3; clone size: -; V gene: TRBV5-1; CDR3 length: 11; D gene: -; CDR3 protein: CASSSGQVEYF; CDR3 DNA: TGCGCCAGCAGCTCCGGTCAGGTGGAGTATTTT
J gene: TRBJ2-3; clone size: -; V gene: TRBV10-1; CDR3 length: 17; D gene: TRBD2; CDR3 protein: CASSESPAGGSTDTQYF; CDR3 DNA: TGCGCCAGCAGTGAGTCGCCAGCGGGAGGTAGCACAGATACGCAGTATTTT
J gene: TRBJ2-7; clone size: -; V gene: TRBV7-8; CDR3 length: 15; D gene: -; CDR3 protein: CASSSSRDSAYEQYF; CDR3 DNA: TGTGCCAGCAGCTCTAGCCGGGACTCAGCCTACGAGCAGTACTTC
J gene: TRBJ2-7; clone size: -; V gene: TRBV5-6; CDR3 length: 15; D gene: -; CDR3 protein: CASSLGAAGFYEQYF; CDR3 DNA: TGTGCCAGCAGCTTGGGAGCTGCGGGATTCTACGAGCAGTACTTC
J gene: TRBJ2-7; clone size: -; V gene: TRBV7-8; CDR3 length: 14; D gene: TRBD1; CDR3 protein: CASSQPGQGYEQYF; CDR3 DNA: TGTGCCAGCAGCCAACCGGGACAGGGCTACGAGCAGTACTTC
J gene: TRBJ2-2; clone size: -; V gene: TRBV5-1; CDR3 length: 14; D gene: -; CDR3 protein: CASRWRSGTGELFF; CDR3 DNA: TGCGCCAGCAGGTGGAGGTCGGGTACCGGGGAGCTGTTTTTT
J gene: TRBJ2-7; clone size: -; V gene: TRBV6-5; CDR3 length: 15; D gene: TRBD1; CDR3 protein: CASSPGGTGSYEQYF; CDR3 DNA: TGTGCCAGCAGCCCCGGTGGGACAGGGTCTTACGAGCAGTACTTC
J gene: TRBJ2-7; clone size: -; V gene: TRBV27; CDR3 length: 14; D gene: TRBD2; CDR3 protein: CASSSPGLPYEQYF; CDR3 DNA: TGTGCCAGCAGTTCCCCGGGACTACCTTACGAGCAGTACTTC
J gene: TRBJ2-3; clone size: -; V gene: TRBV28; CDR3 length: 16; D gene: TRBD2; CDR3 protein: CASSVIAGAPPDTQYF; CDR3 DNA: TGTGCCAGCAGTGTAATAGCGGGAGCCCCCCCAGATACGCAGTATTTT
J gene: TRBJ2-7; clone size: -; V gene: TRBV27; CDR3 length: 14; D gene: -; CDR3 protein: CASSFNRLAYEQYF; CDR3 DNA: TGTGCCAGCAGTTTCAACAGGCTGGCCTACGAGCAGTACTTC
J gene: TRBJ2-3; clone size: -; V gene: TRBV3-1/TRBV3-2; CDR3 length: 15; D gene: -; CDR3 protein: CASSPLSIRGNTQYF; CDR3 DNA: TGTGCCAGCAGCCCCCTCTCTATCCGGGGGAATACGCAGTATTTT
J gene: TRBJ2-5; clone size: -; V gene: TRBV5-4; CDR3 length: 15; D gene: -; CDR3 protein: CASSLERASRETQYF; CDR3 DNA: TGTGCCAGCAGCTTGGAGCGGGCCTCACGGGAGACCCAGTACTTC
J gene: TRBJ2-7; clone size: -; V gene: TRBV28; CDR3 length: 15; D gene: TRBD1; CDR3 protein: CASRKPGTGAYEQYF; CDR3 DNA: TGTGCCAGCCGTAAACCCGGGACAGGGGCCTACGAGCAGTACTTC
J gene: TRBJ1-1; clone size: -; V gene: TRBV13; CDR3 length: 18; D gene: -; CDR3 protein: CASSLGRGGLFMNTEAFF; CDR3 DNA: TGTGCCAGCAGCTTAGGCCGCGGGGGGCTATTCATGAACACTGAAGCTTTCTTT
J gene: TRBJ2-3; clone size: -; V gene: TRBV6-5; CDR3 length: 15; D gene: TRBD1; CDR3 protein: CASRGRDRSTDTQYF; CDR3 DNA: TGTGCCAGCAGAGGCCGGGACAGAAGCACAGATACGCAGTATTTT
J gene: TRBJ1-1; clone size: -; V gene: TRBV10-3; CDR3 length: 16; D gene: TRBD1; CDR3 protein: CAIRQGTGAKNTEAFF; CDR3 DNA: TGTGCCATCAGACAAGGGACAGGGGCTAAGAACACTGAAGCTTTCTTT
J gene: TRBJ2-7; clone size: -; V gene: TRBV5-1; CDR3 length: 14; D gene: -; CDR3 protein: CASSLASGSYEQYF; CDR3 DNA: TGCGCCAGCAGCCTGGCGTCCGGCTCCTACGAGCAGTACTTC
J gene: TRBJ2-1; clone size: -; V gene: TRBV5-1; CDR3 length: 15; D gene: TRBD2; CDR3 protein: CASSFSGSTYNEQFF; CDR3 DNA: TGCGCCAGCAGCTTTAGCGGGAGCACTTACAATGAGCAGTTCTTC
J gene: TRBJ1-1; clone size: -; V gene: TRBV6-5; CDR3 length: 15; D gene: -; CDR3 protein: CASRGQGIKGTEAFF; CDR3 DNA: TGTGCCAGCAGGGGGCAGGGGATAAAGGGCACTGAAGCTTTCTTT
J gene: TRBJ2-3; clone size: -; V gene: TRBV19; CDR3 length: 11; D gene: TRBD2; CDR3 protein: CASGIAGPQYF; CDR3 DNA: TGTGCCAGTGGTATAGCGGGTCCGCAGTATTTT
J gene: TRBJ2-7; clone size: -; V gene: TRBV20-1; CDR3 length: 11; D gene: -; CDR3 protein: CSARDSYEQYF; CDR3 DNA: TGCAGTGCTAGAGATAGCTACGAGCAGTACTTC